The subject of this entry is one T cell receptor (beta chain). Trimming shortened V by 5 bases and J by 5 bases, and 15 bases separated the two germline ends. The germline V gene encodes CDR1 SQVTM and CDR2 ANQGSEA. The CDR3 is 13 amino acids. These data originate in a study of blood T cell repertoires in COVID-19. Produced via immunoSEQ multiplex PCR; TCRdb's table is partial and in-frame only. The sample holds roughly 260,000 clones, about 89% seen once. The genes are TRBV29-1 and TRBJ2-5; tentatively, D is TRBD1 (5 bases). The clonotype comes from a woman between 18 and 29 years old who had recovered from COVID-19. The sample was PBMCs or T cells enriched from blood (not recorded which). This chain's CDR3 is CSVLLGDGETQYF. Written as DNA, the CDR3 is TGCAGCGTTCTTTTAGGGGATGGGGAGACCCAGTACTTC.